This T cell receptor (beta chain) was obtained from a study of human T cells and chemical hapten exposure. About the research overall: Patients, predominantly female, presented with alopecia areata, totalis or universalis.

CDR3 size: 14 residues. The germline CDR1 and CDR2 sequences are MNHEY and SVGAGI. V lost 8 bases to trimming and J lost 6 bases, with 19 bases between them. Noted time point: patch test 1, 2 weeks after DPC sensitization. Treatment in this sample: therapeutic diphenylcyclopropenone sensitization with weekly scalp DPC. Study-wide findings and caveats: Healthy individuals' immune responses may differ from those of donors, who had alopecia. DPC sensitization produced no change in TCRs with frequency above 1 in 1000.

TCRdb itself ran the RACE reads through MiXCR, one entry per CDR3 protein. The table has some 190,000 distinct CDR3 sequences, 20% to 25% seen once; the top ten hold under 7.5%. This clonotype has more than one count but fewer than ten. Its antigen remains unknown. V is TRBV6-5 and J is TRBJ1-2; a weak D match, TRBD1 (6 bases). The receptor was derived from a woman aged 45-60 years with alopecia areata. Some clones in this sample may be carry-over from other donors' samples. Sequenced material: whole blood, taken in connection with sensitization to the hapten diphenylcyclopropenone (DPC). The CDR3 DNA reads as TGTGCCAGCCGAGATTCAGAAGGACAGAATGGCTACACCTTC. Its protein is CASRDSEGQNGYTF.